This is a list of T cell receptor beta chains from one sample in a study of blood T cell repertoires in COVID-19. Some clones are missing from TCRdb's copy, which holds only in-frame ones; the method was immunoSEQ multiplex PCR. This table has some 200,000 clones, 70% to 90% appearing once. The sample comprised peripheral blood. The origin of the receptors is a woman in her seventies with COVID-19, enrolled during active disease. CDR3s include the opening cysteine and the closing phenylalanine or tryptophan. D genes are given only for firm matches. Size values are once, few and many counts, or a class for expanded clones, and some rows have none.

j_gene	v_gene	d_gene	abundance	len	CDR3aa	CDR3nt
TRBJ2-7	TRBV20-1	.	.	13	CSASDGWTYEQYF	TGCAGTGCTAGTGACGGATGGACTTACGAGCAGTACTTC
TRBJ2-5	TRBV5-4	TRBD2	few	15	CASSWGTRPGETQYF	TGTGCCAGCAGCTGGGGGACTAGGCCGGGGGAGACCCAGTACTTC
TRBJ1-5	TRBV27	.	.	14	CASTPSGYNQPQHF	TGTGCCAGCACTCCGTCGGGGTACAATCAGCCCCAGCATTTT
TRBJ2-1	TRBV9	TRBD2	once	14	CASSPAGRYNEQFF	TGTGCCAGCAGCCCAGCGGGGAGGTACAATGAGCAGTTCTTC
TRBJ1-5	TRBV7-9	.	.	14	CASSLAGDNQPQHF	TGTGCCAGCAGCTTAGCGGGCGACAATCAGCCCCAGCATTTT
TRBJ1-4	TRBV3-1/TRBV3-2	TRBD1	.	15	CASSRRQGANEKLFF	TGTGCCAGCAGCAGACGACAGGGGGCTAATGAAAAACTGTTTTTT
TRBJ2-7	TRBV15	TRBD2	.	16	CATSRDLRTSGDEQYF	TGTGCCACCAGCAGAGATCTGCGGACTAGCGGGGACGAGCAGTACTTC
TRBJ1-3	TRBV6-5	TRBD1	.	15	CASRKQGAGGNTIYF	TGTGCCAGCAGGAAACAGGGGGCGGGAGGAAACACCATATATTTT
TRBJ1-2	TRBV2	.	.	13	CASSKGENYGYTF	TGTGCCAGCAGCAAAGGGGAAAACTATGGCTACACCTTC
TRBJ2-6	TRBV19	.	once	17	CASSIPRVTSGANVLTF	TGTGCCAGTAGTATCCCCAGGGTAACATCTGGGGCCAACGTCCTGACTTTC
TRBJ2-1	TRBV6-2/TRBV6-3	.	.	15	CASSYVGRPVNEQFF	TGTGCCAGCAGTTACGTGGGCCGACCAGTTAATGAGCAGTTCTTC
TRBJ1-3	TRBV12-3/TRBV12-4	.	.	13	CASRWTVGNTIYF	TGTGCCAGCAGATGGACAGTTGGAAACACCATATATTTT
TRBJ2-7	TRBV6-2/TRBV6-3	TRBD2	.	16	CASSGTSGIAPYEQYF	TGTGCCAGCAGCGGGACTAGCGGGATTGCGCCCTACGAGCAGTACTTC
TRBJ1-2	TRBV5-4	TRBD1	.	13	CASSLEGAGGYTF	TGTGCCAGCAGCTTGGAGGGGGCAGGTGGCTACACCTTC
TRBJ1-5	TRBV28	.	.	15	CASSLQGNGNQPQHF	TGTGCCAGCAGTTTACAGGGTAATGGCAATCAGCCCCAGCATTTT
TRBJ2-7	TRBV27	.	.	14	CASSSLGHNYEQYF	TGTGCCAGCAGTTCCCTGGGACATAACTACGAGCAGTACTTC
TRBJ1-1	TRBV7-7	.	.	17	CASSPAGGGRLGTEAFF	TGTGCTAGCAGCCCCGCCGGGGGTGGCAGGCTGGGGACTGAAGCTTTCTTT
TRBJ2-5	TRBV6-1	.	.	14	CASSEVLPQETQYF	TGTGCCAGCAGTGAAGTCCTTCCCCAAGAGACCCAGTACTTC
TRBJ1-2	TRBV5-1	TRBD1	few	17	CASSLDSGQGRNYGYTF	TGCGCCAGCAGCTTGGACAGTGGACAGGGTCGAAACTATGGCTACACCTTC
TRBJ2-3	TRBV5-8	.	.	16	CASSLAGRRDTDTQYF	TGTGCCAGCAGCTTGGCCGGCCGCCGGGACACAGATACGCAGTATTTT
TRBJ2-5	TRBV5-1	.	once	13	CASSYGGGETQYF	TGCGCCAGCAGCTACGGCGGAGGGGAGACCCAGTACTTC
TRBJ2-7	TRBV18	TRBD1	.	13	CASSPLGQVALYF	TGTGCCAGCTCACCACTGGGACAGGTGGCCCTGTACTTC
TRBJ2-3	TRBV5-6	TRBD2	.	15	CASSLVPGREDTQYF	TGTGCCAGCAGCTTGGTTCCAGGGCGGGAGGATACGCAGTATTTT
TRBJ2-1	TRBV6-4	TRBD2	.	16	CASSPGLAGVHNEQFF	TGTGCCAGCAGCCCGGGACTAGCGGGGGTCCACAATGAGCAGTTCTTC
TRBJ1-3	TRBV30	.	.	15	CAWSVQGHGGNTIYF	TGTGCCTGGAGTGTACAGGGACACGGTGGAAACACCATATATTTT
TRBJ2-7	TRBV13	TRBD2	.	13	CASSSNRREVKYF	TGTGCCAGCAGCTCGAACAGACGGGAGGTGAAGTACTTC
TRBJ2-2	TRBV9	TRBD1	.	17	CASSSRGGQGNTGELFF	TGTGCCAGCAGCTCTAGGGGGGGACAGGGGAACACCGGGGAGCTGTTTTTT
TRBJ2-7	TRBV21-1	.	.	17	CASSKVYRDSLRYEQYF	TGTGCCAGCAGCAAAGTTTATAGGGACAGTCTACGCTACGAGCAGTACTTC
TRBJ1-1	TRBV2	.	.	16	CASSGGEAVLNTEAFF	TGTGCCAGCAGCGGGGGGGAGGCAGTGCTGAACACTGAAGCTTTCTTT
TRBJ1-6	TRBV2	TRBD1	.	15	CASSQPPDRESPLHF	TGTGCCAGCAGTCAGCCCCCGGACAGGGAGTCACCCCTCCACTTT
TRBJ2-7	TRBV4-1	.	.	15	CASSQGLLGGYEQYF	TGCGCCAGCAGCCAAGGGCTTCTGGGAGGTTACGAGCAGTACTTC
TRBJ1-5	TRBV28	.	few	12	CASSPPEQPQHF	TGTGCCAGCAGCCCCCCGGAGCAGCCCCAGCATTTT
TRBJ2-5	TRBV18	.	few	16	CASSPGLATMGETQYF	TGTGCCAGCTCACCAGGGCTAGCCACGATGGGGGAGACCCAGTACTTC
TRBJ1-2	TRBV2	.	.	13	CASIRRIDYGYTF	TGTGCCAGCATCCGAAGAATAGACTATGGCTACACCTTC
TRBJ1-3	TRBV5-4	.	.	16	CASSLFSGTSGNTIYF	TGTGCCAGCAGCTTGTTCTCAGGCACCTCTGGAAACACCATATATTTT
TRBJ2-7	TRBV4-1	TRBD2	.	20	CASSPRLPGLAGGWGYEQYF	TGCGCCAGCAGCCCCCGACTGCCGGGACTAGCGGGAGGGTGGGGCTACGAGCAGTACTTC
TRBJ1-1	TRBV24-1	.	.	17	CATSDYRQRVMNTEAFF	TGTGCCACCAGTGATTATCGACAGAGAGTTATGAACACTGAAGCTTTCTTT
TRBJ1-2	TRBV9	TRBD1	.	15	CASSGPDRANYGYTF	TGTGCCAGCAGCGGCCCGGACAGGGCTAACTATGGCTACACCTTC
TRBJ2-7	TRBV5-4	TRBD1	.	15	CASSLGGGGPYEQYF	TGTGCCAGCAGCTTGGGAGGGGGCGGCCCCTACGAGCAGTACTTC
TRBJ2-4	TRBV21-1	.	.	18	CASSKDRSGGRSKNIQYF	TGTGCCAGCAGCAAAGATCGTTCAGGGGGCCGTTCCAAAAACATTCAGTACTTC
TRBJ1-1	TRBV12-3/TRBV12-4	TRBD1	.	13	CASSRPGGTEAFF	TGTGCCAGCAGCCGCCCAGGGGGCACTGAAGCTTTCTTT
TRBJ1-1	TRBV7-9	TRBD1	.	15	CASSLVLGQTTEAFF	TGTGCCAGCAGCTTAGTATTGGGACAGACCACTGAAGCTTTCTTT
TRBJ1-4	TRBV29-1	TRBD1	.	16	CSVEESATGGNEKLFF	TGCAGCGTTGAAGAATCGGCGACAGGGGGGAATGAAAAACTGTTTTTT
TRBJ2-7	TRBV3-1/TRBV3-2	.	.	14	CASSQGRSGYEQYF	TGTGCCAGCAGCCAGGGGAGAAGCGGTTACGAGCAGTACTTC
TRBJ1-1	TRBV12-3/TRBV12-4	.	.	13	CASSFESDFEAFF	TGTGCCAGCAGTTTTGAATCGGACTTTGAAGCTTTCTTT